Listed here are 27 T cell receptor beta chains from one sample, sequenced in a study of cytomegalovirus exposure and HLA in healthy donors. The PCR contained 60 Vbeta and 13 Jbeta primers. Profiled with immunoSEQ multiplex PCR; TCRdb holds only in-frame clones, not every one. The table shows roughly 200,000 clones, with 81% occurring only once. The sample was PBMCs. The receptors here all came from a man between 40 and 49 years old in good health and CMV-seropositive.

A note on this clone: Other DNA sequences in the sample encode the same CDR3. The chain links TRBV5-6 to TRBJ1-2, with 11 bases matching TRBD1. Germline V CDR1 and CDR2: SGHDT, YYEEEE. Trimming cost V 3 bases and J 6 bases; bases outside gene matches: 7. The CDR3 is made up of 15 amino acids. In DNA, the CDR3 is TGTGCCAGCAGCTCGCCGGGACAGGGGGTTGATGGCTACACCTTC. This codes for CASSSPGQGVDGYTF. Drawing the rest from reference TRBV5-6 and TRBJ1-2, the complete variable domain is DAGVTQSPTHLIKTRGQQVTLRCSPKSGHDTVSWYQQALGQGPQFIFQYYEEEERQRGNFPDRFSGHQFPNYSSELNVNALLLGDSALYLCASSSPGQGVDGYTFGSGTRLTVV.

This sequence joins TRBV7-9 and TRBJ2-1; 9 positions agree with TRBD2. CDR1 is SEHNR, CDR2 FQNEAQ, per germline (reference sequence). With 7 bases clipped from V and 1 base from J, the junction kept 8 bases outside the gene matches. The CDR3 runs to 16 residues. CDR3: CASTSLAGPSYNEQFF. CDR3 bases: TGTGCCAGCACCTCCCTAGCGGGGCCATCCTACAATGAGCAGTTCTTC.

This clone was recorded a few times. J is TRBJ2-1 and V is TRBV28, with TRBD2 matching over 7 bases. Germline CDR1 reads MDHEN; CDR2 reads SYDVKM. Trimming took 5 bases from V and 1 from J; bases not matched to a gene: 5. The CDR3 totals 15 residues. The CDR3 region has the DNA TGTGCCAGCAGTCCCCTAGCGGATTCCTACAATGAGCAGTTCTTC. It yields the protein CASSPLADSYNEQFF.

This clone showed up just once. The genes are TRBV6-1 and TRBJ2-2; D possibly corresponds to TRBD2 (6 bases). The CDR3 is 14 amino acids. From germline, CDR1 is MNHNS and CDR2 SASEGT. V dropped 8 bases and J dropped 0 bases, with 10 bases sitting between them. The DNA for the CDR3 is TGTGCCAGCCGCGGGGCACCGAACACCGGGGAGCTGTTTTTT. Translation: CASRGAPNTGELFF.

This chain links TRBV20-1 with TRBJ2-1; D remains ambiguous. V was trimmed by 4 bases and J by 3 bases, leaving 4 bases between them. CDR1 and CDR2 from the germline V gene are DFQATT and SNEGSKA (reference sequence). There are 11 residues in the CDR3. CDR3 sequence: CSANIYNEQFF. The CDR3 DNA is TGCAGTGCTAACATCTACAATGAGCAGTTCTTC.

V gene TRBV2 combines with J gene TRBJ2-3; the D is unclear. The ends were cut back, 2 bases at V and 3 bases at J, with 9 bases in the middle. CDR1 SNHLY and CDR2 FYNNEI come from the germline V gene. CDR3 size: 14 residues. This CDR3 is CASSELAETDTQYF. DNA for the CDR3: TGTGCCAGCAGTGAATTAGCAGAAACAGATACGCAGTATTTT.

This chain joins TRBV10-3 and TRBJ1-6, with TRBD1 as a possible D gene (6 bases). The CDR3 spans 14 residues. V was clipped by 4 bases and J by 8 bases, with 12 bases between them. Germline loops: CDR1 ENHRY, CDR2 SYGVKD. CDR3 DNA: TGTGCCATCAGTGCGGAGGGGGGGGATTCACCCCTCCACTTT. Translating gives CAISAEGGDSPLHF.

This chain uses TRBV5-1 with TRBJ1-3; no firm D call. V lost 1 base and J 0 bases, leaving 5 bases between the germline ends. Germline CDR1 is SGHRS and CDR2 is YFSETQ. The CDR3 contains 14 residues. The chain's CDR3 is CASSLRGSGNTIYF. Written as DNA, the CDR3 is TGCGCCAGCAGCTTGCGGGGCTCTGGAAACACCATATATTTT. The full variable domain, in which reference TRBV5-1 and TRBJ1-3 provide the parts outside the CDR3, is KAGVTQTPRYLIKTRGQQVTLSCSPISGHRSVSWYQQTPGQGLQFLFEYFSETQRNKGNFPGRFSGRQFSNSRSEMNVSTLELGDSALYLCASSLRGSGNTIYFGEGSWLTVV.

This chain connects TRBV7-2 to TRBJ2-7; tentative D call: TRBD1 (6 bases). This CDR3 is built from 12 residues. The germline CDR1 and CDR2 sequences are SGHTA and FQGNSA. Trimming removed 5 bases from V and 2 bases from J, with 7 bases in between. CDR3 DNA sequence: TGTGCCAGCAGCCAGGGGCCCTACGAGCAGTACTTC. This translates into CASSQGPYEQYF.

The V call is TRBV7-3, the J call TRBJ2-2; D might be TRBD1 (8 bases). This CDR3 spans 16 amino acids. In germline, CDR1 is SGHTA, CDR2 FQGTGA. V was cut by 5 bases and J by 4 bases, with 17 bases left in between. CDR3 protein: CASSVDRGGGTGELFF. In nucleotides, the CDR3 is TGTGCCAGCAGCGTTGACAGGGGAGGGGGCACCGGGGAGCTGTTTTTT.

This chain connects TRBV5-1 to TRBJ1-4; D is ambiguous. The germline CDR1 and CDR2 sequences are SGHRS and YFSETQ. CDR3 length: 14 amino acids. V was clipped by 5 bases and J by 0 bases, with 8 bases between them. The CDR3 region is CASRQISTNEKLFF. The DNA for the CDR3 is TGCGCCAGCAGACAGATATCAACTAATGAAAAACTGTTTTTT.

CDR3 DNA sequence: TGTGCCAGCAGCCAAGAGGGCAGGGGAACGAACACCGGGGAGCTGTTTTTT. Translation gives CASSQEGRGTNTGELFF. V gene TRBV4-2 combines with J gene TRBJ2-2, with D possibly matching TRBD1 (6 bases). The germline V gene has CDR1 LGHNA and CDR2 YNFKEQ. Trimming pared 0 bases from V and 0 bases from J, leaving 11 bases between. The CDR3 consists of 17 residues.

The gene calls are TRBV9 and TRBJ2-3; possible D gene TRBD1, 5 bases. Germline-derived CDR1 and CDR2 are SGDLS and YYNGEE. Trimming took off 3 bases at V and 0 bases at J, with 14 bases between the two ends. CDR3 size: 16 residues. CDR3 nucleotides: TGTGCCAGCAGCGCACGGACAAGGGGAAGCACAGATACGCAGTATTTT. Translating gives CASSARTRGSTDTQYF.

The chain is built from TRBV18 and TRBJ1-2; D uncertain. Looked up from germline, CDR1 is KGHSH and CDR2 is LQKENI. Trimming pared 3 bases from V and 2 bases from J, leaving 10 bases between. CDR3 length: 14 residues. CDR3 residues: CASSPSGSNYGYTF. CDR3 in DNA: TGTGCCAGCTCACCGTCGGGGTCCAACTATGGCTACACCTTC.

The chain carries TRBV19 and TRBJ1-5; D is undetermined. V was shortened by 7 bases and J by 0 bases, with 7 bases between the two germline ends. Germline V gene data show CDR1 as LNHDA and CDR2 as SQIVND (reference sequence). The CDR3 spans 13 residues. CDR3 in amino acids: CASNSYSNQPQHF. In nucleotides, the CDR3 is TGTGCCAGTAACAGTTATAGCAATCAGCCCCAGCATTTT.

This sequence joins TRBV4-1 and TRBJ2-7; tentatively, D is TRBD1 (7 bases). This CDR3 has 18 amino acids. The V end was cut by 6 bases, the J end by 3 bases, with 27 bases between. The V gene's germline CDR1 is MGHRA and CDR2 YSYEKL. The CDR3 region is CASSPTKRGTEAFYEQYF. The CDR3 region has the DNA TGCGCCAGCAGTCCAACGAAACGCGGGACAGAGGCTTTCTACGAGCAGTACTTC.

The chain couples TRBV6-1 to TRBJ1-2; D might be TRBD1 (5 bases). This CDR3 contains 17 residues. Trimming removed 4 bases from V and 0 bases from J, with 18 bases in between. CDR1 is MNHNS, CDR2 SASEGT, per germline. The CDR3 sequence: CASSVAFGARANYGYTF. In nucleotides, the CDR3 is TGTGCCAGCAGTGTAGCCTTTGGGGCAAGAGCTAACTATGGCTACACCTTC.

Written as DNA, the CDR3 is TGTGCCACCTTCAGGGGCCTATGGCAGAGCTCCTACGAGCAGTACTTC. Protein sequence: CATFRGLWQSSYEQYF. This chain links TRBV7-8 with TRBJ2-7, with a weak D call TRBD1 (6 bases). V lost 10 bases and J lost 0, with 22 bases in between. The CDR3 is made up of 16 amino acids. Germline V gene sequence: CDR1 SGHVS, CDR2 FQNEAQ. The variable domain in full, with the rest retrieved from reference TRBV7-8 and TRBJ2-7, is GAGVSQSPRYKVAKRGQDVALRCDPISGHVSLFWYQQALGQGPEFLTYFQNEAQLDKSGLPSDRFFAERPEGSVSTLKIQRTQQEDSAVYLCATFRGLWQSSYEQYFGPGTRLTVT.

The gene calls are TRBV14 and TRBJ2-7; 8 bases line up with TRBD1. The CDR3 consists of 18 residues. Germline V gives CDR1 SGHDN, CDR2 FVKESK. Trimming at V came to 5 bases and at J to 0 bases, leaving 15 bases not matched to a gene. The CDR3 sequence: CASSETGQVIWGSYEQYF. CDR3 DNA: TGTGCCAGCAGCGAAACGGGACAGGTAATCTGGGGCTCCTACGAGCAGTACTTC.

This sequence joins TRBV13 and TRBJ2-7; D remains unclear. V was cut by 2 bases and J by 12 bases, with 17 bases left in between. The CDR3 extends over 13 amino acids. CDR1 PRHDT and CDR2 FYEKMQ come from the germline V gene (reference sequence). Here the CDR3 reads CASSLRAARGLYF. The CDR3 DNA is TGTGCCAGCAGCTTACGCGCAGCCCGAGGTTTGTACTTC.

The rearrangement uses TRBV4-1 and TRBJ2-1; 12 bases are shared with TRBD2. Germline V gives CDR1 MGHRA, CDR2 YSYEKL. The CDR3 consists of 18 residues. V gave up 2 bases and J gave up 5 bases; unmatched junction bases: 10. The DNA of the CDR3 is TGCGCCAGCAGCCAAAGGCTAGCGGGGGGGCCAGCTGACAATGAGCAGTTCTTC. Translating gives CASSQRLAGGPADNEQFF.

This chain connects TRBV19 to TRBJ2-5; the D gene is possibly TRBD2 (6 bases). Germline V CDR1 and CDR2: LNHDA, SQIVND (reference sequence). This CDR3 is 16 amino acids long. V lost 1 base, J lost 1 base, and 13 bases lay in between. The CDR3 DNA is TGTGCCAGTAGTATAGGACTAGATTGGGGCCAAGAGACCCAGTACTTC. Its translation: CASSIGLDWGQETQYF.

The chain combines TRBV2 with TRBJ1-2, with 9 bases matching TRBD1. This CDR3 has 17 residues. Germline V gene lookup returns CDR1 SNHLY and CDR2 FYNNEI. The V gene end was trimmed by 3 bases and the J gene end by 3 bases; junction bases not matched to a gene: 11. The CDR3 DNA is TGTGCCAGCAGTGAGGACAGGGGTTGGGGTTACGACTATGGCTACACCTTC. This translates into CASSEDRGWGYDYGYTF.

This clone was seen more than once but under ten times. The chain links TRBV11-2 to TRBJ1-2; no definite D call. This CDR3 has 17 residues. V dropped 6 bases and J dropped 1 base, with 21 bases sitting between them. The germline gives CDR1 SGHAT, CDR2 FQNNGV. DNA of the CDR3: TGTGCCAGCAGTCACAGCAGCGGGTCGCGGAGTAACTATGGCTACACCTTC. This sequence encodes CASSHSSGSRSNYGYTF.

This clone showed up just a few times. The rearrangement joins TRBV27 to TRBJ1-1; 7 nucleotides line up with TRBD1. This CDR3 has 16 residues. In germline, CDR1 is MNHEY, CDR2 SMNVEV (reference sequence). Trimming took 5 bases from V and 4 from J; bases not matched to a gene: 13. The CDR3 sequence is CASSAGGGRFGTEAFF. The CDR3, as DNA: TGTGCCAGCAGTGCAGGGGGAGGACGTTTCGGCACTGAAGCTTTCTTT.

The CDR3, as DNA: TGTGCCAGTAGTGCGGGACAGGCTAACTATGGCTACACCTTC. It specifies CASSAGQANYGYTF. This sequence joins TRBV19 and TRBJ1-2; 8 bases fit TRBD1. This CDR3 has 14 amino acids. Losses at the gene ends were 5 bases for V and 0 bases for J; bases not matched to a gene: 2. Germline V gene sequence: CDR1 LNHDA, CDR2 SQIVND (reference sequence). Looking up the rest from reference TRBV19 and TRBJ1-2 gives the full variable domain: DGGITQSPKYLFRKEGQNVTLSCEQNLNHDAMYWYRQDPGQGLRLIYYSQIVNDFQKGDIAEGYSVSREKKESFPLTVTSAQKNPTAFYLCASSAGQANYGYTFGSGTRLTVV.

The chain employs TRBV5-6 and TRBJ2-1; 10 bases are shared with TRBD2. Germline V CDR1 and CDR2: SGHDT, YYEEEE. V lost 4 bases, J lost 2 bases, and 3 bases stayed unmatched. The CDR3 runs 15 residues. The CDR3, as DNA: TGTGCCAGCAGCCCCCTAGCGGGAGCCTACAATGAGCAGTTCTTC. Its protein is CASSPLAGAYNEQFF.